Listed here are 29 T cell receptor beta chains from one sample, sequenced in a study of blood T cell repertoires in COVID-19. Sequencing was performed with immunoSEQ multiplex PCR; in TCRdb, only in-frame clones are kept and a portion is missing. The sample lists about 130,000 clones, approximately 80% occurring once. Sequencing was done on a sample of peripheral blood. These TCRs come from a man between 40 and 49 years old with active or convalescent COVID-19.

This clone was detected only once. V and J are TRBV3-1 (or the pseudogene TRBV3-2) and TRBJ2-3, with unresolved D. The germline V gene encodes CDR1 LGHDT and CDR2 YNNKEL (reference sequence). The CDR3 length is 14 residues. Trimming took 0 bases from V and 0 from J, leaving 4 bases between them. CDR3 nucleotide sequence: TGTGCCAGCAGCCAAGACTATAGCACAGATACGCAGTATTTT. Its translation is CASSQDYSTDTQYF.

The chain has TRBV6-5 and TRBJ2-1; 7 bases are shared with TRBD1. The CDR3 has 15 amino acids. Germline CDR1 is MNHEY and CDR2 is SVGAGI. J gave up 3 bases and V 5 bases, and 7 bases lay outside the gene matches. Here the CDR3 DNA reads TGTGCCAGCAGTCAAAACAGGGGAAACTACAATGAGCAGTTCTTC. Translated: CASSQNRGNYNEQFF.

This chain joins TRBV5-1 and TRBJ2-7, with TRBD1 matching 10 bases. The CDR3 has 13 residues. CDR1 and CDR2 (germline): SGHRS, YFSETQ. Trimming cost V 4 bases and J 7 bases; bases outside gene matches: 5. The CDR3 coding sequence is TGCGCCAGCAGCGACGGGACAGGGGTTGAGCAGTACTTC. This sequence encodes CASSDGTGVEQYF.

A few counts support this clone. The chain couples TRBV5-1 to TRBJ2-3; 10 bases are shared with TRBD2. V was clipped by 6 bases and J by 0 bases; unmatched bases: 10. Germline CDR1 is SGHRS and CDR2 is YFSETQ. There are 17 residues in the CDR3. As DNA, the CDR3 is TGCGCCAGCACCCCTAGCGGGGGTTCTACTAGCACAGATACGCAGTATTTT. It is translated as CASTPSGGSTSTDTQYF. The entire variable domain, with the rest obtained from reference TRBV5-1 and TRBJ2-3, is as follows: KAGVTQTPRYLIKTRGQQVTLSCSPISGHRSVSWYQQTPGQGLQFLFEYFSETQRNKGNFPGRFSGRQFSNSRSEMNVSTLELGDSALYLCASTPSGGSTSTDTQYFGPGTRLTVL.

This rearrangement joins TRBV6-5 to TRBJ1-3, with D possibly being TRBD1 (6 bases). The germline V gene has CDR1 MNHEY and CDR2 SVGAGI. This CDR3 is built from 14 residues. Trimming cost V 7 bases and J 4 bases, with 14 bases left between them. The CDR3 loop is CASNGGAAGNTIYF. The CDR3, as DNA: TGTGCCAGCAATGGGGGGGCGGCCGGAAACACCATATATTTT.

This chain links TRBV5-1 with TRBJ2-1; TRBD2 agrees at 8 bases. Germline trimming cut 4 bases from V and 1 base from J; bases unmatched to any gene: 7. The CDR3 totals 16 residues. In germline, CDR1 is SGHRS, CDR2 YFSETQ. The CDR3 DNA sequence: TGCGCCAGCAGCCCCGGGGGGGCGGAATCCTACAATGAGCAGTTCTTC. Residues: CASSPGGAESYNEQFF.

This chain links TRBV5-1 with TRBJ2-1, with TRBD1 matching over 8 bases. CDR3 size: 15 residues. Germline assignment: CDR1 SGHRS and CDR2 YFSETQ. V lost 0 bases and J lost 3; bases outside the gene matches: 2. For the CDR3, the DNA is TGCGCCAGCAGCTTGGGCGGACAGGGCTACAATGAGCAGTTCTTC. It specifies CASSLGGQGYNEQFF. Together with reference TRBV5-1 and TRBJ2-1, the CDR3 gives the full variable domain: KAGVTQTPRYLIKTRGQQVTLSCSPISGHRSVSWYQQTPGQGLQFLFEYFSETQRNKGNFPGRFSGRQFSNSRSEMNVSTLELGDSALYLCASSLGGQGYNEQFFGPGTRLTVL.

The V call is TRBV7-3, the J call TRBJ2-3, with 10 positions matching TRBD2. The CDR3 is 15 residues long. V shed 6 bases and J 0 bases; nucleotides not matched to a gene: 3. The germline CDR1 and CDR2 sequences are SGHTA and FQGTGA. This CDR3 reads CASSRTSGSTDTQYF. The CDR3 DNA reads as TGTGCCAGCAGTCGGACTAGCGGTAGCACAGATACGCAGTATTTT. The whole variable domain, remainder taken from reference TRBV7-3 and TRBJ2-3, is GAGVSQTPSNKVTEKGKYVELRCDPISGHTALYWYRQSLGQGPEFLIYFQGTGAADDSGLPNDRFFAVRPEGSVSTLKIQRTERGDSAVYLCASSRTSGSTDTQYFGPGTRLTVL.

The CDR3 coding sequence is TGTGCCAGCTCACCAGGCGGGACAGTTCAAGAGACCCAGTACTTC. Its translation is CASSPGGTVQETQYF. The chain is built from TRBV18 and TRBJ2-5, with D tentatively TRBD1 (7 bases). This CDR3 is built from 15 residues. V was clipped by 2 bases and J by 2 bases, with 12 bases between them. The germline V gene encodes CDR1 KGHSH and CDR2 LQKENI.

The chain joins TRBV10-3 to TRBJ1-1; no clear D gene. Germline V gives CDR1 ENHRY, CDR2 SYGVKD. V gave up 5 bases and J gave up 2 bases, with 12 bases separating them. The CDR3 contains 14 residues. Here the CDR3 DNA reads TGTGCCATCAGTACTGGACGGGATAACACTGAAGCTTTCTTT. As protein: CAISTGRDNTEAFF.

V is TRBV7-9 and J is TRBJ1-5; TRBD1 might be the D (6 bases). Germline-derived CDR1 and CDR2 are SEHNR and FQNEAQ (reference sequence). The ends were cut back, 1 base at V and 6 bases at J, with 10 bases in the middle. This CDR3 has 14 residues. The CDR3 spells CASSLGQGTQPQHF. In DNA form, the CDR3 reads TGTGCCAGCAGCTTAGGGCAGGGGACTCAGCCCCAGCATTTT.

The chain uses TRBV18 and TRBJ2-5, with a possible D match to TRBD1 (6 bases). CDR1 and CDR2 (germline): KGHSH, LQKENI. V was trimmed by 2 bases and J by 3 bases, leaving 7 bases between them. The CDR3 extends over 13 amino acids. CDR3 sequence reads: CASSPRTEETQYF. DNA of the CDR3: TGTGCCAGCTCACCAAGGACAGAAGAGACCCAGTACTTC.

The table lists this clone with a few counts. V is TRBV27 and J is TRBJ2-4; TRBD1 matches at 10 bases. CDR1 and CDR2 (germline): MNHEY, SMNVEV (reference sequence). V was clipped by 5 bases and J by 0 bases; unmatched bases: 13. There are 19 residues in the CDR3. CDR3 protein: CASSPRPGTGAIAKNIQYF. The CDR3 nucleotides are TGTGCCAGCAGTCCACGTCCCGGGACAGGGGCCATAGCCAAAAACATTCAGTACTTC.

The V call is TRBV18, the J call TRBJ1-2; maybe TRBD1 (5 bases). The CDR3 contains 14 residues. Trimming took off 3 bases at V and 1 base at J, with 9 bases between the two ends. CDR1 KGHSH and CDR2 LQKENI come from the germline V gene. The CDR3 region has the DNA TGTGCCAGCTCACCGGAACAGGTTAACTATGGCTACACCTTC. Translation gives CASSPEQVNYGYTF.

The V gene is TRBV7-2, the J gene TRBJ1-2; D is undetermined. Germline CDR1 and CDR2: SGHTA and FQGNSA. The V end lost 3 bases, the J end lost 4 bases, and 15 bases lay between the germline ends. CDR3 size: 15 residues. DNA for the CDR3: TGTGCCAGCAGCTTCCGGGAATCCGCCTCCTATGGCTACACCTTC. It encodes CASSFRESASYGYTF.

The chain has TRBV7-3 and TRBJ1-1; D remains unclear. The CDR3 contains 16 residues. Germline CDR1 reads SGHTA; CDR2 reads FQGTGA. V was pared by 0 bases and J by 0 bases, with 11 bases between. The CDR3 DNA reads as TGTGCCAGCAGCTTAACGCCTAACCTTTTGAACACTGAAGCTTTCTTT. It translates to CASSLTPNLLNTEAFF.

This clone has only a few counts. The chain links TRBV7-3 to TRBJ1-4, with TRBD1 as a possible D gene (5 bases). CDR1 and CDR2 from the germline V gene are SGHTA and FQGTGA. V dropped 5 bases and J dropped 2 bases, with 15 bases sitting between them. This CDR3 is built from 16 residues. This CDR3 reads CASSQQRRGTNEKLFF. In DNA, the CDR3 is TGTGCCAGCAGCCAGCAGCGGAGGGGTACTAATGAAAAACTGTTTTTT.

This clone was observed a few times. V usage is TRBV18 and J usage is TRBJ2-3, with 8 bases matching TRBD1. The CDR3 extends over 16 amino acids. Germline CDR1 KGHSH, CDR2 LQKENI. J gave up 3 bases and V 3 bases, and 8 bases lay outside the gene matches. The CDR3 nucleotides are TGTGCCAGCTCACCGAGGACGGGACAGGCTACAGATACGCAGTATTTT. It translates to CASSPRTGQATDTQYF.

The rearrangement uses TRBV5-4 and TRBJ2-7; TRBD1 matches 7 bases. The ends lost 4 bases at V and 3 bases at J; junction bases unmatched: 10. Germline V gene lookup returns CDR1 SGHNT and CDR2 YYREEE (reference sequence). This CDR3 is built from 15 residues. CDR3 nucleotides: TGTGCCAGCAGCAGAAAGACAGGGAATAACTACGAGCAGTACTTC. This sequence encodes CASSRKTGNNYEQYF.

This clone was seen only a few times. V is TRBV6-5 and J is TRBJ2-7; 7 bases are a match to TRBD1. Per the germline V gene, CDR1 is MNHEY and CDR2 is SVGAGI. CDR3 size: 13 residues. V was pared by 7 bases and J by 5 bases, with 8 bases of the junction left unmatched. The CDR3: CASTTGLFNEQYF. The CDR3 region has the DNA TGTGCCAGCACGACAGGGTTATTCAACGAGCAGTACTTC.

The rearrangement uses TRBV9 and TRBJ2-3, with 10 nucleotides matching TRBD2. Germline lookup yields CDR1 SGDLS and CDR2 YYNGEE. The CDR3 is made up of 16 amino acids. V was clipped by 0 bases and J by 5 bases; unmatched bases: 6. CDR3 sequence: CASSVARTSGGDTQYF. The CDR3 DNA reads as TGTGCCAGCAGCGTAGCCAGGACTAGCGGTGGAGATACGCAGTATTTT.

The chain recombines TRBV24-1 with TRBJ2-2; no clear D gene. The CDR3 sequence is 12 residues long. The germline V gene has CDR1 KGHDR and CDR2 SFDVKD. V lost 3 bases and J lost 7, with 5 bases in between. The CDR3 sequence is CATSDVNGELFF. The CDR3 region has the DNA TGTGCCACCAGTGATGTAAACGGGGAGCTGTTTTTT.

Many counts were recorded for this clone. The same CDR3 arises from other DNA sequences in this sample as well. The chain links TRBV9 to TRBJ2-1; TRBD2 matches 11 bases. CDR3 length: 15 amino acids. Trimming took 2 bases from V and 3 from J; bases not matched to a gene: 1. Germline CDR1 and CDR2: SGDLS and YYNGEE. In nucleotides, the CDR3 is TGTGCCAGCAGCGTTACTAGCGGGGGCTACAATGAGCAGTTCTTC. Its protein product is CASSVTSGGYNEQFF. The whole variable domain, filled in from reference TRBV9 and TRBJ2-1, reads DSGVTQTPKHLITATGQRVTLRCSPRSGDLSVYWYQQSLDQGLQFLIQYYNGEERAKGNILERFSAQQFPDLHSELNLSSLELGDSALYFCASSVTSGGYNEQFFGPGTRLTVL.

This clone showed up just a few times. The V call is TRBV7-9, the J call TRBJ2-1, with 12 bases matching TRBD2. J gave up 10 bases and V 4 bases, and 5 bases lay outside the gene matches. This CDR3 has 14 residues. From germline, CDR1 is SEHNR and CDR2 FQNEAQ (reference sequence). CDR3 amino acids: CASSSSGGAREQFF. CDR3 in DNA: TGTGCCAGCAGCTCTAGCGGGGGGGCAAGGGAGCAGTTCTTC.

The chain couples TRBV23-1 to TRBJ2-7; 7 bases agree with TRBD2. TRBV23-1 is sorted into the ORF group, with uncertain function. There are 15 residues in the CDR3. V dropped 6 bases and J dropped 3; count of bases not matched to a gene: 11. The CDR3 loop reads CASSRRGGSYYEQYF. The CDR3 DNA reads TGCGCCAGCAGCCGCCGTGGCGGGAGCTACTACGAGCAGTACTTC.

Only a few counts were recorded for this clone. The V and J genes are TRBV5-1 and TRBJ2-6; 10 bases are a match to TRBD1. V lost 3 bases to trimming and J lost 0 bases; unmatched junction nucleotides: 3. The CDR3 loop spans 17 amino acids. CDR1 is SGHRS, CDR2 YFSETQ, per germline. DNA for the CDR3: TGCGCCAGCAGCTCCGGGACAGGGGCCTCTGGGGCCAACGTCCTGACTTTC. It codes for CASSSGTGASGANVLTF.

This sequence joins TRBV6-1 and TRBJ1-5, with TRBD1 matching 9 bases. This CDR3 is 17 amino acids long. CDR1 and CDR2 from the germline V gene are MNHNS and SASEGT. The V segment lost 3 bases and the J segment 4 bases; nucleotides outside the gene matches: 10. The CDR3 nucleotides read TGTGCCAGCAGTGAGATATTTTCCGGGACAGGGAATCAGCCCCAGCATTTT. Amino acids: CASSEIFSGTGNQPQHF.

V and J are TRBV7-2 and TRBJ2-2; D might be TRBD2 (5 bases). Germline CDR1 and CDR2: SGHTA and FQGNSA. V was shortened by 4 bases and J by 5 bases, with 17 bases between the two germline ends. The CDR3 spans 16 residues. CDR3 loop: CASSSQRSQKTGELFF. In DNA form, the CDR3 reads TGTGCCAGCAGCTCTCAGCGGTCCCAGAAGACCGGGGAGCTGTTTTTT.

The V gene is TRBV7-2, the J gene TRBJ1-3; TRBD1 might be the D (5 bases). The CDR3 loop spans 15 amino acids. Germline V gene lookup returns CDR1 SGHTA and CDR2 FQGNSA. V was pared by 6 bases and J by 0 bases, with 12 bases between. CDR3 residues: CASSSGQGSGNTIYF. In DNA, the CDR3 is TGTGCCAGCAGTTCCGGGCAGGGCTCTGGAAACACCATATATTTT.